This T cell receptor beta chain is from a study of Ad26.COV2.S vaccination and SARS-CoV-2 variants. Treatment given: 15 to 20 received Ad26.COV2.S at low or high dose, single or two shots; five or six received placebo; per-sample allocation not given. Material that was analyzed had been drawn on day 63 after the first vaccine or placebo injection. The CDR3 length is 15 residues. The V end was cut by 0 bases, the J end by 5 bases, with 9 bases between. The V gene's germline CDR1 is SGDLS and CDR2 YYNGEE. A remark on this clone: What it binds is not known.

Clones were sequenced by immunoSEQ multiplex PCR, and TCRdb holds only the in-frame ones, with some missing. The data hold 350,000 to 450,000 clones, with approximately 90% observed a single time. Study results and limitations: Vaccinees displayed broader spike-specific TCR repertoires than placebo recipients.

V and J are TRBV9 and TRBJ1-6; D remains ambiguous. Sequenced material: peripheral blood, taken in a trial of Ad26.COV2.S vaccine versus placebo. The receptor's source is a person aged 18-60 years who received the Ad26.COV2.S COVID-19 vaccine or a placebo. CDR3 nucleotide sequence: TGTGCCAGCAGCGTAGCCGACATAGATAATTCACCCCTCCACTTT. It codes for CASSVADIDNSPLHF. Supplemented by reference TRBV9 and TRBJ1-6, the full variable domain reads DSGVTQTPKHLITATGQRVTLRCSPRSGDLSVYWYQQSLDQGLQFLIQYYNGEERAKGNILERFSAQQFPDLHSELNLSSLELGDSALYFCASSVADIDNSPLHFGNGTRLTVT.